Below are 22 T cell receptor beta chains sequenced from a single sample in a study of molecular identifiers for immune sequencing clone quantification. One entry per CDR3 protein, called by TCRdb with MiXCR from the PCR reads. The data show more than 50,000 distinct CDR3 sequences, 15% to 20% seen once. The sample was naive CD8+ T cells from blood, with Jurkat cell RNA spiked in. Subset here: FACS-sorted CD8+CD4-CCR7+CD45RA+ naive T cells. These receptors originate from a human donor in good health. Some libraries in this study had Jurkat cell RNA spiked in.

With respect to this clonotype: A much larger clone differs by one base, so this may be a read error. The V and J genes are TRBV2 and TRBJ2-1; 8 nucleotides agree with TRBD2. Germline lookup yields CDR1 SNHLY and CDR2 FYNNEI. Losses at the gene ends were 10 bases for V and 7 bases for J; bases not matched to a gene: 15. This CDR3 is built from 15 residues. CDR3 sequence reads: CAIDLLEERENEQFF. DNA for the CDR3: TGTGCCATCGACCTCCTTGAAGAGCGGGAGAATGAGCAGTTCTTC. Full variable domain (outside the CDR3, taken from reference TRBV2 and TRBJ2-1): EPEVTQTPSHQVTQMGQEVILRCVPISNHLYFYWYRQILGQKVEFLVSFYNNEISEKSEIFDDQFSVERPDGSNFTLKIRSTKLEDSAMYFCAIDLLEERENEQFFGPGTRLTVL.

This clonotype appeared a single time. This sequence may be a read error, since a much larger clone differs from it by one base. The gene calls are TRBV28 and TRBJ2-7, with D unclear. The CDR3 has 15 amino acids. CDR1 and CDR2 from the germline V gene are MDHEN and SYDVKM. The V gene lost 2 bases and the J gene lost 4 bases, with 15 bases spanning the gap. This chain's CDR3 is CASSLEQINVYEQYF. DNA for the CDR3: TGTGCCAGCAGTTTAGAACAGATAAATGTTTACGAGCAGTACTTC.

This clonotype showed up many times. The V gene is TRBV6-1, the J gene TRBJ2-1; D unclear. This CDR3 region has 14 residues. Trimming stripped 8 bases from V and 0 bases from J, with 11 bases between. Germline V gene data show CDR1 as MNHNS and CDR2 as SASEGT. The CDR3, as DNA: TGTGCCAGCTCGCCGAGGTTCTCCTACAATGAGCAGTTCTTC. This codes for CASSPRFSYNEQFF.

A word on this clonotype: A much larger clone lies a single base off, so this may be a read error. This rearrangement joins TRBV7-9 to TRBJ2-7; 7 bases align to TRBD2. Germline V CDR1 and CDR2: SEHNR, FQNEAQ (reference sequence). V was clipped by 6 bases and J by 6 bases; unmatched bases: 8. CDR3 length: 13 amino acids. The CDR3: CASSSPSGCEQYF. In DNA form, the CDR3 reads TGTGCCAGCAGTTCTCCTAGCGGCTGCGAGCAGTACTTC.

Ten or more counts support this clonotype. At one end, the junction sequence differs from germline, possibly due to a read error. The CDR3 DNA reads TGTGCCAGCAGTTTAGCCTTTCCGGGACAGGGAAAGGAGACCCAGTACTTC. Translating it yields CASSLAFPGQGKETQYF. The chain recombines TRBV7-2 with TRBJ2-5; 9 nucleotides align to TRBD1. Germline loops: CDR1 SGHTA, CDR2 FQGNSA. This CDR3 spans 17 amino acids.

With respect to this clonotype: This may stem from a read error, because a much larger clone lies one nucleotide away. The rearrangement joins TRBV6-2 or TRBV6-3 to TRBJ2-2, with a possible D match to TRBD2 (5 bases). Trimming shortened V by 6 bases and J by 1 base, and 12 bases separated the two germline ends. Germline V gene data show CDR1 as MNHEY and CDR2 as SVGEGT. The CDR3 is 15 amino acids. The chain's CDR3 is CASRDPAVNTGELFF. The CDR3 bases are TGTGCCAGCAGGGACCCAGCGGTGAACACCGGGGAGCTGTTTTTT.

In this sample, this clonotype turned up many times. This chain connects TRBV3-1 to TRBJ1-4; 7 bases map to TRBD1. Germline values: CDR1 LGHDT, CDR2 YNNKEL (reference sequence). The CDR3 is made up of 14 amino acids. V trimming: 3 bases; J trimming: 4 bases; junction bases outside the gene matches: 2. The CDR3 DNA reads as TGTGCCAGCAGCCAGGACAGGAATAATGAAAAACTGTTTTTT. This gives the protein CASSQDRNNEKLFF.

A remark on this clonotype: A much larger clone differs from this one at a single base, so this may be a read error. Here the CDR3 reads CASSFGLCEQYF. DNA for the CDR3: TGTGCCAGCAGTTTTGGGCTCTGCGAGCAGTACTTC. The chain recombines TRBV12-3 or TRBV12-4 with TRBJ2-7; D is unresolved. V lost 3 bases and J lost 6, with 9 bases in between. This CDR3 contains 12 residues.

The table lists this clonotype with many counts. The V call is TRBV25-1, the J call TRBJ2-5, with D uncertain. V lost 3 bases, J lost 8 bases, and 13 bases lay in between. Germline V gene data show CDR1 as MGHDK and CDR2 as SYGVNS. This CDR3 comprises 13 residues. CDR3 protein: CASSERIYQTQYF. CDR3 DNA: TGTGCCAGCAGTGAGCGGATATACCAAACCCAGTACTTC. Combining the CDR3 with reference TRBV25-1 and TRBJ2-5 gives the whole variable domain EADIYQTPRYLVIGTGKKITLECSQTMGHDKMYWYQQDPGMELHLIHYSYGVNSTEKGDLSSESTVSRIRTEHFPLTLESARPSHTSQYLCASSERIYQTQYFGPGTRLLVL.

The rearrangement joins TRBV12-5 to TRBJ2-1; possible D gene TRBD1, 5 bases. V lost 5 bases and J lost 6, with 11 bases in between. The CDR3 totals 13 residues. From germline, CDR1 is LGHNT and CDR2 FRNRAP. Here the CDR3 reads CASGRQLSNEQFF. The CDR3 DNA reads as TGTGCTAGTGGTCGACAGCTGAGCAATGAGCAGTTCTTC.

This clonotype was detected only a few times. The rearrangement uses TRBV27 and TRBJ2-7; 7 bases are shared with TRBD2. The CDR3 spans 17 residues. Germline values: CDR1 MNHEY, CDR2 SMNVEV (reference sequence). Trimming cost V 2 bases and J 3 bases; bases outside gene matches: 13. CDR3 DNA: TGTGCCAGCAGTTTAATTTTAGGCGGGACTACTATCTACGAGCAGTACTTC. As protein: CASSLILGGTTIYEQYF.

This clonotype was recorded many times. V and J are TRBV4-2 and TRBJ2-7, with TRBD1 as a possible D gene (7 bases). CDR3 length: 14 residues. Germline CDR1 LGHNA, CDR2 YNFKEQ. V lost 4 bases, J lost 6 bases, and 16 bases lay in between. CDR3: CASSPTGRFGEQYF. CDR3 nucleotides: TGTGCCAGCAGCCCGACAGGGAGGTTCGGCGAGCAGTACTTC.

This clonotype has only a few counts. The CDR3: CAIRTLYEQYF. The CDR3 DNA follows: TGTGCCATCCGCACCCTCTACGAGCAGTACTTC. V gene TRBV10-3 combines with J gene TRBJ2-7; D ambiguous. There are 11 residues in the CDR3. Germline loops: CDR1 ENHRY, CDR2 SYGVKD. The V end lost 8 bases, the J end lost 3 bases, and 8 bases lay between the germline ends.

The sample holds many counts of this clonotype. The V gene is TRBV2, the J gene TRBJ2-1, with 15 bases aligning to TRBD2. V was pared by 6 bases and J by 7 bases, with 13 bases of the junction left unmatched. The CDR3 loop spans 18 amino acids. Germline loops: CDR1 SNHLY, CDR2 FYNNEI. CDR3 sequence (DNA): TGTGCCAGCAGAGACCCCACCGGGACTAGCGGGAGGTTAAATGAGCAGTTCTTC. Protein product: CASRDPTGTSGRLNEQFF.

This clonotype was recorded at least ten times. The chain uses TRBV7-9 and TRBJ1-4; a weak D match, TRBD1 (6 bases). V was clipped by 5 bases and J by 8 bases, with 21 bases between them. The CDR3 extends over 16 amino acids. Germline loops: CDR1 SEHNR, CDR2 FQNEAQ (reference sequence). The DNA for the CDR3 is TGTGCCAGCAGCCCACCCCAGGGGACCGAAGAAGAAAAACTGTTTTTT. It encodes CASSPPQGTEEEKLFF.

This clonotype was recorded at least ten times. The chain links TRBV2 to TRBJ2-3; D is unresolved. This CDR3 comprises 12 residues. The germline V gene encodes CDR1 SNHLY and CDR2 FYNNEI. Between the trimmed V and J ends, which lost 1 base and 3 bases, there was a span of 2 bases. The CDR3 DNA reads TGTGCCAGCAGTGAAGAAACAGATACGCAGTATTTT. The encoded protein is CASSEETDTQYF.

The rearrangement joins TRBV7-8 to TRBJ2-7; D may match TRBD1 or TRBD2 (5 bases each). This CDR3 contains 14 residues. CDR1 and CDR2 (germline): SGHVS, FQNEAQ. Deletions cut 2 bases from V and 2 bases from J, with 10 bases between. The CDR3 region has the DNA TGTGCCAGCAGCTTATGGGACGGAACCTACGAGCAGTACTTC. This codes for CASSLWDGTYEQYF.

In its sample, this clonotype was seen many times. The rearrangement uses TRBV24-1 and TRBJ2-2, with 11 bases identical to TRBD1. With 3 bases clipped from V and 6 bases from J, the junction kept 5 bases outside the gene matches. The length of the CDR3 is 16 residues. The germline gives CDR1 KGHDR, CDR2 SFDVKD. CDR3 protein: CATSDLPGQGAGELFF. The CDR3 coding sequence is TGTGCCACCAGTGATCTGCCGGGACAGGGGGCCGGGGAGCTGTTTTTT.

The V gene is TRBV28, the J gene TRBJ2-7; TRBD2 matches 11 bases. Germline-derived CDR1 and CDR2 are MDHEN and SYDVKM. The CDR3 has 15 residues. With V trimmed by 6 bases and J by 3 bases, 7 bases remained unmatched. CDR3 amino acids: CASSVLAGDLYEQYF. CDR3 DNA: TGTGCCAGCAGCGTACTAGCGGGGGACCTCTACGAGCAGTACTTC.

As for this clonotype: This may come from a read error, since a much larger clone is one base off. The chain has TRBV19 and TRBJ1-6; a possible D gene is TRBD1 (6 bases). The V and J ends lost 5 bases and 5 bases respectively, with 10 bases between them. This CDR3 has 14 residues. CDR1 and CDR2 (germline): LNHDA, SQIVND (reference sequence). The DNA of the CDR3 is TGTGCCAGTAGTCGGACAGCAAATAATTCACCCCTCCACTTT. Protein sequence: CASSRTANNSPLHF. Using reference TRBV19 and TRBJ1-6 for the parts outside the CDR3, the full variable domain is DGGITQSPKYLFRKEGQNVTLSCEQNLNHDAMYWYRQDPGQGLRLIYYSQIVNDFQKGDIAEGYSVSREKKESFPLTVTSAQKNPTAFYLCASSRTANNSPLHFGNGTRLTVT.

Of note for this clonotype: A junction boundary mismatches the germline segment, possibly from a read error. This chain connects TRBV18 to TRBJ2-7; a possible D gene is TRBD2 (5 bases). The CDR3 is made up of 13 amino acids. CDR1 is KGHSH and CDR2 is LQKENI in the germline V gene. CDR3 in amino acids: CASPPTTSYEQYF. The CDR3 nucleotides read TGTGCCAGCCCACCCACAACTAGCTACGAGCAGTACTTC.

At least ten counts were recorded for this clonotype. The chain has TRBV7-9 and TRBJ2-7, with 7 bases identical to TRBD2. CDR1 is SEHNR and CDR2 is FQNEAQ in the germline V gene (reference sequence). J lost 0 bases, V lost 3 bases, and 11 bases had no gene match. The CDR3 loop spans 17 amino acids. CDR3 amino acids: CASSLGGGPLFSYEQYF. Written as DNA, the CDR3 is TGTGCCAGCAGCTTGGGCGGGGGTCCGCTGTTCTCCTACGAGCAGTACTTC.